This TCR beta chain was identified during a study of spatial heterogeneity in lung cancer. This clonotype was counted only a few times. Its matching antigen is unknown. TCRdb processed the 5' RACE reads anew with MiXCR; each CDR3 protein has one entry. The sample comprises roughly 5,200 distinct CDR3 sequences, about 8.4% of which are singletons, and approximately 33% rests with the top ten. Noted time point: sample taken at primary tumor resection. Whole RNA, isolated from tumor, nontumor lung or frozen PBMC, was sequenced without prior sorting. The germline V and J ends were trimmed by 7 bases and 3 bases, with 12 bases remaining between them. The CDR3 covers 14 residues. CDR1 and CDR2 from the germline V gene are MNHEY and SMNVEV (reference sequence). Notes on the study in general: Counts of expanded alpha and beta TCRs within tumors tracked the tumor nonsynonymous mutation count.

Sequences were derived from lung tumor tissue, sampled at surgery. V is TRBV27 and J is TRBJ2-2, with D possibly TRBD1 on 5 matching bases. The receptor comes from a male donor with early-stage non-small cell lung cancer. The CDR3: CASMPGHHTGELFF. The CDR3, as DNA: TGTGCCAGCATGCCCGGACACCACACCGGGGAGCTGTTTTTT.